These 9 T cell receptor beta chains came from one sample sequenced in a study of blood T cell repertoires in COVID-19. Sequencing was performed with immunoSEQ multiplex PCR; in TCRdb, only in-frame clones are kept and a portion is missing. The table has fewer than 250,000 clones, around 82% seen once. Sequenced sample: PBMCs or T cells enriched from blood (not recorded which). Receptors were obtained from a woman aged 35 to 49 with acute COVID-19.

The rearrangement joins TRBV29-1 to TRBJ1-6; 8 bases map to TRBD1. Germline lookup yields CDR1 SQVTM and CDR2 ANQGSEA. V shed 5 bases and J 5 bases; nucleotides not matched to a gene: 11. CDR3 length equals 16 residues. This CDR3 is CSVLGQGLLDNSPLHF. CDR3 DNA: TGCAGCGTTTTAGGACAGGGATTACTCGATAATTCACCCCTCCACTTT.

The chain has TRBV28 and TRBJ2-2, with a weak D call TRBD2 (7 bases). There are 11 residues in the CDR3. Looked up from germline, CDR1 is MDHEN and CDR2 is SYDVKM. CDR3 sequence: CAWGGPGELFF. DNA of the CDR3: TGTGCATGGGGGGGCCCCGGGGAGCTGTTTTTT.

This sequence joins TRBV6-6 and TRBJ1-2; D unresolved. Deletions cut 5 bases from V and 4 bases from J, with 14 bases between. Germline assignment: CDR1 MNHNY and CDR2 SVGAGI (reference sequence). This CDR3 is built from 14 residues. The chain's CDR3 is CASSGSGATYGYTF. The CDR3 coding sequence is TGTGCCAGCAGTGGCTCCGGAGCGACCTATGGCTACACCTTC.

The genes are TRBV12-5 and TRBJ2-2; TRBD1 matches at 7 bases. In germline, CDR1 is LGHNT, CDR2 FRNRAP. The CDR3 spans 15 residues. V gave up 1 base and J gave up 3 bases; unmatched junction bases: 2. Written as DNA, the CDR3 is TGTGCTAGTGGTTTGGGGGACAGCTACACCGGGGAGCTGTTTTTT. This sequence encodes CASGLGDSYTGELFF.

The chain links TRBV27 to TRBJ2-1; 8 bases fit TRBD1. The length of the CDR3 is 15 residues. Germline V lookup: CDR1 MNHEY, CDR2 SMNVEV (reference sequence). The J segment lost 8 bases and the V segment lost 6 bases, leaving 12 bases of the junction unmatched. The CDR3 sequence is CASSRQFGQGDEQFF. CDR3 nucleotide sequence: TGTGCCAGCAGCCGTCAATTCGGACAGGGCGATGAGCAGTTCTTC.

The genes are TRBV4-2 and TRBJ2-7; 8 nucleotides align to TRBD1. The CDR3 has 13 residues. Germline V lookup: CDR1 LGHNA, CDR2 YNFKEQ. V lost 4 bases, J lost 5 bases, and 4 bases stayed unmatched. In DNA, the CDR3 is TGTGCCAGCAGCCTTAGGACAGGGAACGAGCAGTACTTC. Protein sequence: CASSLRTGNEQYF.

This sequence joins TRBV6-5 and TRBJ1-3; weak D call: TRBD1 (5 bases). The CDR3 has 15 amino acids. Germline CDR1 is MNHEY and CDR2 is SVGAGI. Trimming removed 7 bases at V and 1 base at J, with 14 bases between. CDR3 region: CASTGGRASGNTIYF. The CDR3 DNA is TGTGCCAGCACGGGCGGCAGGGCATCTGGAAACACCATATATTTT.

V usage is TRBV19 and J usage is TRBJ1-4, with 7 positions matching TRBD1. Germline CDR1 LNHDA, CDR2 SQIVND (reference sequence). The CDR3 totals 17 residues. Unmatched junction bases numbered 15, after V lost 5 bases and J lost 6 bases. CDR3 nucleotides: TGTGCCAGTAGTTCTTCTCTCTTAGGAGGGGGCTATGAAAAACTGTTTTTT. As protein: CASSSSLLGGGYEKLFF.

The V and J genes are TRBV6-6 and TRBJ2-7, with 9 nucleotides matching TRBD1. CDR1 is MNHNY and CDR2 is SVGAGI in the germline V gene (reference sequence). The CDR3 is 15 amino acids. V lost 6 bases, J lost 1 base, and 7 bases stayed unmatched. The CDR3 bases are TGTGCCAGCAGGCCCGGACAGGGGATATCCTACGAGCAGTACTTC. Translated, it gives CASRPGQGISYEQYF.